One and the same sample provided the 32 T cell receptor beta chains below, sequenced in a study of beta chain features in type 1 diabetes. Overall study results and limits: Type 1 diabetes patients had TCRB CDR3s that were shorter (moderately but significantly so) in all four CD4+ subsets.

The antigens these receptors bind are not known. All of the isolated RNA was reverse transcribed, so expressed TCRB transcripts were sequenced. The method was immunoSEQ multiplex PCR; TCRdb's version includes in-frame clones alone and lacks a portion of them. Of 250,000 to 350,000 clones listed, around 15% were seen once; the top ten hold 0.015% to 0.02%. The sequencing sample was made of naive CD4+ T cells from blood. Receptor source: a man aged 25-45 years with type 1 diabetes.

This clone has just a few counts. At one of its ends the junction is not consistent with the germline gene, which may arise from a read error. This chain joins TRBV5-4 and TRBJ2-6, with D hard to call. This CDR3 is 17 amino acids long. The germline gives CDR1 SGHNT, CDR2 YYREEE (reference sequence). DNA for the CDR3: TGCGCCAGCAGCCAAGATCCACGGAGCTCTGGGGCCAACGTCCTGACTTTC. This gives the protein CASSQDPRSSGANVLTF.

CDR3 sequence reads: CASTPSGRTSSYNEQFF. CDR3 bases: TGTGCCAGCACCCCTAGCGGGAGGACAAGCTCCTACAATGAGCAGTTCTTC. The chain carries TRBV2 and TRBJ2-1, with 11 bases that match TRBD2. The junction had 8 bases not matched to a gene; V was cut back by 7 bases and J by 0 bases. The V gene's germline CDR1 is SNHLY and CDR2 FYNNEI. The CDR3 sequence is 17 residues long.

The gene calls are TRBV7-3 and TRBJ2-3; 7 bases map to TRBD2. The germline V gene encodes CDR1 SGHTA and CDR2 FQGTGA. J gave up 5 bases and V 0 bases, and 5 bases lay outside the gene matches. CDR3 size: 15 residues. CDR3 region: CASSLTSGLGDTQYF. Written as DNA, the CDR3 is TGTGCCAGCAGCTTAACTAGCGGGTTGGGAGATACGCAGTATTTT.

CDR3 amino acids: CASSSPTAGFGGEQYF. In nucleotides, the CDR3 is TGTGCCAGCAGTTCGCCTACCGCAGGTTTTGGTGGCGAGCAGTACTTC. The chain joins TRBV28 to TRBJ2-7, with D unclear. Germline-derived CDR1 and CDR2 are MDHEN and SYDVKM. V gave up 4 bases and J gave up 6 bases, with 22 bases separating them. The CDR3 covers 16 residues.

The rearrangement joins TRBV28 to TRBJ1-5; no definite D call. CDR3 length equals 12 residues. Trimming cost V 1 base and J 6 bases, with 4 bases left between them. Germline V gene lookup returns CDR1 MDHEN and CDR2 SYDVKM. The CDR3 is CASSLSGQPQHF. CDR3 in DNA: TGTGCCAGCAGTTTATCGGGTCAGCCCCAGCATTTT.

This clone was recorded a few times. CDR3 DNA sequence: TGTGCCAGTAGTACAAGGGGGACTAGCGGATTGAAGAATGAGCAGTTCTTC. Translation: CASSTRGTSGLKNEQFF. The chain employs TRBV19 and TRBJ2-1; 11 nucleotides align to TRBD2. The J segment lost 7 bases and the V segment lost 4 bases, leaving 12 bases of the junction unmatched. The CDR3 contains 17 residues. Germline-derived CDR1 and CDR2 are LNHDA and SQIVND (reference sequence).

The chain carries TRBV4-3 and TRBJ2-7; 8 bases align to TRBD1. Germline CDR1 LGHNA, CDR2 YSLEER. This CDR3 comprises 18 residues. V dropped 0 bases and J dropped 1; count of bases not matched to a gene: 11. This CDR3 reads CASSQDSYGTGYSYEQYF. CDR3 DNA: TGCGCCAGCAGCCAAGATTCCTATGGGACAGGATATTCCTACGAGCAGTACTTC.

The V and J genes are TRBV2 and TRBJ1-2, with unresolved D. The CDR3 has 12 residues. Per the germline V gene, CDR1 is SNHLY and CDR2 is FYNNEI. V gave up 10 bases and J gave up 2 bases, with 11 bases separating them. CDR3 sequence: CATSAANYGYTF. Written as DNA, the CDR3 is TGTGCCACCTCGGCGGCAAACTATGGCTACACCTTC.

This clone was picked up a small number of times. V is TRBV18 and J is TRBJ2-1, with TRBD1 matching over 11 bases. The V and J ends lost 6 bases and 9 bases, in that order; junction bases with no gene match: 10. This CDR3 comprises 15 residues. The V gene's germline CDR1 is KGHSH and CDR2 LQKENI. CDR3 nucleotides: TGTGCCAGCTCTCCCGGACAGGGGGCGCAAGGTGAGCAGTTCTTC. Translation gives CASSPGQGAQGEQFF.

V is TRBV28 and J is TRBJ2-7; 7 nucleotides match TRBD1. The CDR3 contains 14 residues. Per germline, CDR1 MDHEN and CDR2 SYDVKM. With V trimmed by 3 bases and J by 5 bases, 7 bases remained unmatched. CDR3 loop: CASSFPIGTDEQYF. In DNA form, the CDR3 reads TGTGCCAGCAGTTTTCCGATCGGGACAGACGAGCAGTACTTC.

This sequence joins TRBV7-6 and TRBJ2-1, with 9 bases fitting TRBD2. Per germline, CDR1 SGHVS and CDR2 FNYEAQ. The CDR3 sequence is 14 residues long. Losses at the gene ends were 5 bases for V and 7 bases for J; bases not matched to a gene: 6. CDR3 sequence: CASSRGLAKNEQFF. CDR3 DNA sequence: TGTGCCAGCAGCCGAGGACTAGCGAAGAATGAGCAGTTCTTC.

This clone has more than one count but fewer than ten. This sequence joins TRBV7-3 and TRBJ1-1; TRBD1 matches at 8 bases. The J segment lost 4 bases and the V segment lost 7 bases, leaving 8 bases of the junction unmatched. This CDR3 is 14 amino acids long. Germline CDR1 reads SGHTA; CDR2 reads FQGTGA. This chain's CDR3 is CASKPGGAGTEAFF. The CDR3 DNA is TGTGCCAGCAAACCAGGGGGCGCGGGCACTGAAGCTTTCTTT.

This chain links TRBV6-5 with TRBJ2-4; TRBD1 matches 9 bases. CDR1 is MNHEY and CDR2 is SVGAGI in the germline V gene. The CDR3 has 15 residues. Trimming at V came to 6 bases and at J to 4 bases, leaving 7 bases not matched to a gene. CDR3 DNA sequence: TGTGCCAGCAGAAGCGCCGGGACAGGGAAAAACATTCAGTACTTC. Protein product: CASRSAGTGKNIQYF.

The chain carries TRBV28 and TRBJ2-7; D may be TRBD2 (6 bases). The CDR3 has 12 amino acids. V was pared by 10 bases and J by 4 bases, with 14 bases between. Germline V CDR1 and CDR2: MDHEN, SYDVKM. The CDR3 nucleotides read TGTGCCATCGCCGGGAGCGGGTACGAGCAGTACTTC. This sequence encodes CAIAGSGYEQYF.

This clone appeared a few times. The chain combines TRBV29-1 with TRBJ1-5; 9 bases are a match to TRBD1. Per the germline V gene, CDR1 is SQVTM and CDR2 is ANQGSEA. V lost 4 bases, J lost 0 bases, and 7 bases stayed unmatched. The CDR3 runs 16 residues. This CDR3 reads CSVADRGGSSNQPQHF. In DNA form, the CDR3 reads TGCAGCGTTGCGGACAGGGGAGGGTCTAGCAATCAGCCCCAGCATTTT.

J is TRBJ2-1 and V is TRBV29-1; 10 bases are shared with TRBD1. The germline V gene encodes CDR1 SQVTM and CDR2 ANQGSEA. The CDR3 sequence is 13 residues long. J lost 7 bases, V lost 3 bases, and 3 bases had no gene match. The CDR3 nucleotides are TGCAGCGTTGACGGGGACAGGGGTAATGAGCAGTTCTTC. Encoded protein: CSVDGDRGNEQFF.

The chain carries TRBV13 and TRBJ2-5; the match to TRBD2 covers 13 bases. Trimming at V came to 4 bases and at J to 3 bases, leaving 2 bases not matched to a gene. This CDR3 spans 15 amino acids. Per the germline V gene, CDR1 is PRHDT and CDR2 is FYEKMQ (reference sequence). CDR3 region: CASSSGLAGEETQYF. As DNA, the CDR3 is TGTGCCAGCAGCTCCGGACTAGCGGGAGAAGAGACCCAGTACTTC.

This clone has more than one count but fewer than ten. The genes are TRBV28 and TRBJ2-7, with TRBD2 matching over 7 bases. The CDR3 has 13 residues. Germline CDR1 MDHEN, CDR2 SYDVKM. Trimming took 8 bases from V and 4 from J; bases not matched to a gene: 8. CDR3 in DNA: TGTGCCAGCTCCAGCGGGGATCGATACGAGCAGTACTTC. Its protein is CASSSGDRYEQYF.

This clone was counted only a few times. The J gene is TRBJ2-7, the V gene TRBV7-9, with 10 positions matching TRBD1. The ends lost 7 bases at V and 5 bases at J; junction bases unmatched: 11. The V gene's germline CDR1 is SEHNR and CDR2 FQNEAQ (reference sequence). This CDR3 comprises 15 residues. CDR3 sequence reads: CASTGPGQGIHEQYF. The CDR3 DNA is TGTGCCAGCACGGGGCCGGGACAGGGGATCCACGAGCAGTACTTC.

This clone turned up a few times. The gene calls are TRBV25-1 and TRBJ2-7; D remains ambiguous. The CDR3 runs 15 residues. V gave up 3 bases and J gave up 0 bases, with 12 bases separating them. The germline CDR1 and CDR2 sequences are MGHDK and SYGVNS. CDR3 amino acids: CASSDFTGSSYEQYF. The DNA for the CDR3 is TGTGCCAGCAGTGATTTTACGGGTAGCTCCTACGAGCAGTACTTC.

The genes are TRBV19 and TRBJ2-7; 9 bases are a match to TRBD1. Germline trimming cut 6 bases from V and 6 bases from J; bases unmatched to any gene: 9. CDR1 is LNHDA and CDR2 is SQIVND in the germline V gene (reference sequence). The CDR3 totals 14 residues. Written as DNA, the CDR3 is TGTGCCAGTAGCACCGGGACAGGGATATCCGAGCAGTACTTC. As protein: CASSTGTGISEQYF. The whole variable domain, remainder taken from reference TRBV19 and TRBJ2-7, is DGGITQSPKYLFRKEGQNVTLSCEQNLNHDAMYWYRQDPGQGLRLIYYSQIVNDFQKGDIAEGYSVSREKKESFPLTVTSAQKNPTAFYLCASSTGTGISEQYFGPGTRLTVT.

The chain combines TRBV10-3 with TRBJ1-5, with a weak D call TRBD1 (5 bases). Per the germline V gene, CDR1 is ENHRY and CDR2 is SYGVKD. V was pared by 0 bases and J by 4 bases, with 10 bases between. CDR3 size: 15 residues. CDR3 nucleotide sequence: TGTGCCATCAGTGAGTCGAACAGGCTAAATCAGCCCCAGCATTTT. Amino acids: CAISESNRLNQPQHF.

This clone has only a few counts. This chain joins TRBV9 and TRBJ2-1, with 9 bases lining up with TRBD2. Germline V gene sequence: CDR1 SGDLS, CDR2 YYNGEE. Trimming cost V 4 bases and J 7 bases; bases outside gene matches: 12. The CDR3 length is 16 residues. This CDR3 reads CASSRDGGRATNEQFF. CDR3 nucleotides: TGTGCCAGCAGCCGGGATGGCGGGAGGGCCACGAATGAGCAGTTCTTC.

This clone was seen a handful of times. The chain has TRBV5-1 and TRBJ2-7, with D perhaps TRBD1 (5 bases). The CDR3 runs 14 residues. CDR1 is SGHRS, CDR2 YFSETQ, per germline. The ends were cut back, 4 bases at V and 1 base at J, with 12 bases in the middle. CDR3 sequence: CASSDDRSSYEQYF. The CDR3 DNA follows: TGCGCCAGCAGCGACGACAGATCATCCTACGAGCAGTACTTC.

This clone has a handful of counts. CDR3 in amino acids: CASSPDSNYGYTF. For the CDR3, the DNA is TGCGCCAGCAGCCCTGACAGCAACTATGGCTACACCTTC. The chain has TRBV5-1 and TRBJ1-2, with D maybe TRBD1 (5 bases). The CDR3 totals 13 residues. The germline gives CDR1 SGHRS, CDR2 YFSETQ. The V end was cut by 4 bases, the J end by 2 bases, with 9 bases between.

The chain has TRBV2 and TRBJ2-5; tentatively, D is TRBD2 (5 bases). CDR1 is SNHLY, CDR2 FYNNEI, per germline. Trimming removed 4 bases at V and 5 bases at J, with 11 bases between. The length of the CDR3 is 13 residues. In DNA, the CDR3 is TGTGCCAGCAGTGGGACCCAGCGGGAGACCCAGTACTTC. Translating it yields CASSGTQRETQYF.

This clone showed up just a few times. J is TRBJ2-3 and V is TRBV14; 9 nucleotides agree with TRBD2. The CDR3 loop spans 15 amino acids. Germline assignment: CDR1 SGHDN and CDR2 FVKESK. The junction had 4 bases not matched to a gene; V was cut back by 4 bases and J by 2 bases. CDR3 in DNA: TGTGCCAGCAGCCGTCCGGGACTAGCCACAGATACGCAGTATTTT. Residues: CASSRPGLATDTQYF.

This chain connects TRBV4-3 to TRBJ2-2; tentative D call: TRBD1 (6 bases). The CDR3 is 18 residues long. The V gene's germline CDR1 is LGHNA and CDR2 YSLEER. Trimming stripped 1 base from V and 1 base from J, with 16 bases between. CDR3 DNA sequence: TGCGCCAGCAGCCAAGTCTTATTACAGGACAGGAACACCGGGGAGCTGTTTTTT. Protein sequence: CASSQVLLQDRNTGELFF.

As DNA, the CDR3 is TGCGCCAGCAGCTTGGAGGGACAGGTTAAGGGCTACAATGAGCAGTTCTTC. Encoded protein: CASSLEGQVKGYNEQFF. The chain couples TRBV5-1 to TRBJ2-1, with 8 bases fitting TRBD1. J lost 3 bases, V lost 0 bases, and 8 bases had no gene match. Germline V lookup: CDR1 SGHRS, CDR2 YFSETQ. The CDR3 runs 17 residues.

CDR3 amino acids: CASSYRAEETQYF. DNA for the CDR3: TGTGCCAGCAGTTATCGAGCGGAAGAGACCCAGTACTTC. The chain uses TRBV27 and TRBJ2-5; possibly TRBD2 for D (5 bases). V dropped 4 bases and J dropped 3 bases, with 9 bases sitting between them. Germline V gene sequence: CDR1 MNHEY, CDR2 SMNVEV (reference sequence). The CDR3 covers 13 residues.

There are a few counts of this clone. This chain uses TRBV5-4 with TRBJ2-1, with a tentative D call TRBD2 (5 bases). The V end was cut by 1 base, the J end by 12 bases, with 8 bases between. From germline, CDR1 is SGHNT and CDR2 YYREEE (reference sequence). The CDR3 is 11 residues long. DNA of the CDR3: TGTGCCAGCAGCTTGACGGGAAGGCAGTTCTTC. Amino acids: CASSLTGRQFF.

The chain carries TRBV7-2 and TRBJ2-7; a weak D match, TRBD1 (6 bases). The CDR3 extends over 14 amino acids. Germline CDR1 reads SGHTA; CDR2 reads FQGNSA. V was pared by 5 bases and J by 0 bases, with 11 bases between. In nucleotides, the CDR3 is TGTGCCAGCAGCCCTCAGGGGAGCTCCTACGAGCAGTACTTC. Its protein is CASSPQGSSYEQYF.